This TCR beta chain was identified during a study of tumor and adjacent non-tumor tissue in lung cancer. Study observations and caveats: Top 100 clones took a larger repertoire share in normal lung. Higher tumor TCR diversity was associated with shorter survival.

On this clonotype itself: Its specificity is not known.

The template was RNA from unsorted bulk tissue. The normal lung tissue was taken more than 3 cm from the tumor edge. Germline lookup yields CDR1 MNHNS and CDR2 SASEGT. There are 13 residues in the CDR3. Three rounds of nested PCR, following a modified ARM-PCR protocol, produced the TCRbeta library. One entry per CDR3 protein results from TCRdb running MiXCR on the multiplex PCR reads. The table shows about 86,000 distinct CDR3 sequences, with 76% occurring only once. The chain uses TRBV6-1 and TRBJ2-5, with 12 nucleotides matching TRBD2. Specimen: distant non-tumor lung tissue. This receptor was obtained from a woman between 45 and 60 years old with non-small cell lung cancer. The chain's CDR3 is CVSSPSGRVTQYF. CDR3 DNA: TGTGTCAGTAGCCCTAGCGGGAGGGTGACCCAGTACTTC.